This TCR beta chain was captured in a study of cytomegalovirus exposure and HLA in healthy donors. The CDR3 is 11 residues long. The junction had 3 bases not matched to a gene; V was cut back by 4 bases and J by 8 bases. Per the germline V gene, CDR1 is DFQATT and CDR2 is SNEGSKA (reference sequence). 60 Vbeta and 13 Jbeta primers were used in PCR. The method was immunoSEQ multiplex PCR; TCRdb's version includes in-frame clones alone and lacks a portion of them. The table lists 130,000 or so clones, over 70% of them singletons. Study findings and constraints: Researchers reported from a later analysis that most CMV-associated TCR beta chains appeared HLA-restricted. Some TCR beta chains (more than 150 of them) were listed as cytomegalovirus-associated. Associated with HLA alleles at 0.05 false discovery rate in a later analysis were around 17,000 TCR beta sequences.

A note on this clone: Its matching antigen is unknown.

This clonotype originated in a woman aged 40-49 years in good health and CMV-seropositive. The V gene is TRBV20-1, the J gene TRBJ1-2; 8 positions agree with TRBD1. Source material: PBMCs. The CDR3 DNA sequence: TGCAGTGCTATACAGGGGGGCGGCTACACCTTC. Residues: CSAIQGGGYTF.